The source of this TCR beta chain is a study of breast tumors, draining lymph nodes, adjacent tissues. General study points: The lymph node origin of tumor T cells was framed as consistent with a hypothesis, not demonstrated. The data were judged consistent with most tumor T cells coming from lymph node and expanding in tumor.

Samples came from axillary lymph nodes draining the breast cancer. Worth noting for this clonotype: Its target is unknown.

TCRdb re-analysed the multiplex PCR reads in MiXCR, keeping a single row per CDR3 protein. The table shows 150,000 to 200,000 distinct CDR3 sequences, with around 33% occurring only once. This CDR3 comprises 13 residues. Germline CDR1 and CDR2: SQVTM and ANQGSEA. The V and J ends lost 5 bases and 12 bases respectively, with 20 bases between them. The V and J genes are TRBV29-1 and TRBJ2-1; possibly TRBD2 for D (5 bases). The sequenced sample was axillary lymph node tissue. The TCR comes from a female donor with breast cancer. Some clones in this sample may be carry-over from other donors' samples. CDR3 region: CSVQRHHTDTQFF. CDR3 in DNA: TGCAGCGTTCAGCGGCACCACACAGATACGCAGTTCTTC.